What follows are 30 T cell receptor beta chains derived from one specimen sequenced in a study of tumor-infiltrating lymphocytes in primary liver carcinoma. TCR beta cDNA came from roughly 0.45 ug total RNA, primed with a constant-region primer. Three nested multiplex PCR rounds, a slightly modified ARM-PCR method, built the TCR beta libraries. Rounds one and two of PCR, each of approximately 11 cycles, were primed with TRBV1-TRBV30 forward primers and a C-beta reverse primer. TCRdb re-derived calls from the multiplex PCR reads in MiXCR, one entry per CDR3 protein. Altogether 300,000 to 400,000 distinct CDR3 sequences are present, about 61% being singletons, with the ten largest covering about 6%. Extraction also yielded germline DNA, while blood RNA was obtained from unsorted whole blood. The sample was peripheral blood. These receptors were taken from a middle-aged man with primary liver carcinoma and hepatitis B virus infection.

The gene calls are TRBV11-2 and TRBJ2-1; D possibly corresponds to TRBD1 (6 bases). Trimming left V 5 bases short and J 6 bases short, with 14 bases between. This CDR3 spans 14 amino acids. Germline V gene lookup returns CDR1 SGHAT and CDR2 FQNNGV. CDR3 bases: TGTGCCAGCAGCCTGGGGACAACCATCAATGAGCAGTTCTTC. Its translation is CASSLGTTINEQFF.

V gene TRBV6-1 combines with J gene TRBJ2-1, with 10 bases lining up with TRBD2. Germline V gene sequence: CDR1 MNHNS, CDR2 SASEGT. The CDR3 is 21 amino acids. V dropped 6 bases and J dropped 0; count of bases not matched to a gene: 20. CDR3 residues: CASRTPLRRMSSGSSYNEQFF. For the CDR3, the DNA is TGTGCCAGCAGGACCCCGTTGCGACGGATGTCTAGCGGGAGCTCCTACAATGAGCAGTTCTTC.

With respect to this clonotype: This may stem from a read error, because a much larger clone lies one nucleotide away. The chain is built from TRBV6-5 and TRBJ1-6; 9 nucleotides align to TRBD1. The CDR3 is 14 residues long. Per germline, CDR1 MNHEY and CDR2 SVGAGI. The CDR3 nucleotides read TGTGCCAGCCGCCTACAGGGGGCAAGTTCACCCCTCGACTTT. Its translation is CASRLQGASSPLDF.

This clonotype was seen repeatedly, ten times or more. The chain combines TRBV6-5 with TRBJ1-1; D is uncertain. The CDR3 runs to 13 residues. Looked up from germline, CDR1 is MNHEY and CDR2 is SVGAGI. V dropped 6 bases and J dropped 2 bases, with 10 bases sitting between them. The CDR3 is CASREVRNTEAFF. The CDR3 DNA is TGTGCCAGCAGGGAGGTCCGTAACACTGAAGCTTTCTTT.

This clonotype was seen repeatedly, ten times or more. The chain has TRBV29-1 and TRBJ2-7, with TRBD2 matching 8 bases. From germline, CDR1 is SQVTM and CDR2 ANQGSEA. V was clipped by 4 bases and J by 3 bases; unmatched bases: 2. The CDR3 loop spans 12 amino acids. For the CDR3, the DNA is TGCAGCGTTGTTAGCGGGGACTACGAGCAGTACTTC. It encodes CSVVSGDYEQYF.

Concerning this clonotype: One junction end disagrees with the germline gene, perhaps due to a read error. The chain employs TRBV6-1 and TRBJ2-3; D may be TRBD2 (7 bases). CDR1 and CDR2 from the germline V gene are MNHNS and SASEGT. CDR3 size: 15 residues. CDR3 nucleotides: TGTGGCAGCAGTTACCGTTGGGAGGGGGCAGATACGCAGTATTTT. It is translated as CGSSYRWEGADTQYF.

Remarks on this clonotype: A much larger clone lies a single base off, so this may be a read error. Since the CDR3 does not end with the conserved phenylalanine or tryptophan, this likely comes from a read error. The CDR3 DNA reads as TGTGCCAGCAGTCAGACAGGGGGCTTCTCTGGGGCCAACGTCCTGACTATC. This encodes CASSQTGGFSGANVLTI. The genes are TRBV6-5 and TRBJ2-6; 10 bases are shared with TRBD1. V gave up 5 bases and J gave up 0 bases; unmatched junction bases: 4. There are 17 residues in the CDR3. Germline assignment: CDR1 MNHEY and CDR2 SVGAGI.

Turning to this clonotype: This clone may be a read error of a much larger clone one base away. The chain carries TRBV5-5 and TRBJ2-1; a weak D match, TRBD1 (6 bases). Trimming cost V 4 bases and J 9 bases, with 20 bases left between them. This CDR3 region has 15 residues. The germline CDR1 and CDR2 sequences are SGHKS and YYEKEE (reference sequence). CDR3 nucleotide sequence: TGTGCCAGCAGCAAGGGACATGGGGCCGTGGGTGAGCAGTTCTTC. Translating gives CASSKGHGAVGEQFF.

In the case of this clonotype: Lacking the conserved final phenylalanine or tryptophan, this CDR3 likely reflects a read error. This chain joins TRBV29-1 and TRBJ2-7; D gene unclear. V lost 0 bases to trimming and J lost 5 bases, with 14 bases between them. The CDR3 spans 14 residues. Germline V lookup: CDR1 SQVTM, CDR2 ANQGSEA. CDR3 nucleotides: TGCAGCGTTGAAGATGGGCACAAGGGCGACGAGCAGTACCTC. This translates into CSVEDGHKGDEQYL.

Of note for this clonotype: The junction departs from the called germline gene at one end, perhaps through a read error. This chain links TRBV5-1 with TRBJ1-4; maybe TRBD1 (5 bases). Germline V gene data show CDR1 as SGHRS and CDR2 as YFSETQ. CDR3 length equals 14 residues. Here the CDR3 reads CASSKNGQNEKPFF. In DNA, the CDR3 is TGCGCCAGCAGCAAGAACGGACAAAATGAAAAACCGTTTTTT.

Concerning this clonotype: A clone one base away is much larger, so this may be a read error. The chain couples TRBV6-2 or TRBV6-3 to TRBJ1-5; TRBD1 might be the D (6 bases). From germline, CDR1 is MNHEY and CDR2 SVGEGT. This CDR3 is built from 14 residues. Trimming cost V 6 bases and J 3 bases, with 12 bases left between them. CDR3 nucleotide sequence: TGTGCCAGCAGGGAAAGGACAGTCAATCAGCCCCAGCATTTT. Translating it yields CASRERTVNQPQHF.

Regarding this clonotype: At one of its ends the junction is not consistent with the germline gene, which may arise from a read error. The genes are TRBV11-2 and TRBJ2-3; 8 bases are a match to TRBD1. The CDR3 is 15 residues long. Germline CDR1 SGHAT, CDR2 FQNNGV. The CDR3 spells CASSISTGATDTLYF. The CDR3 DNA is TGTGCCAGCAGCATATCGACAGGGGCGACGGATACGCTGTATTTT.

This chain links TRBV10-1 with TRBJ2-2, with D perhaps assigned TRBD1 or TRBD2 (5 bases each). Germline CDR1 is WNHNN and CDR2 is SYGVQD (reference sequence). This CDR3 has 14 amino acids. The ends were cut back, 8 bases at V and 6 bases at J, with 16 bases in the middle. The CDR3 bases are TGCGCCAGCGAACAACAAGGGACGGCCGGGGAGCTGTTTTTT. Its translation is CASEQQGTAGELFF.

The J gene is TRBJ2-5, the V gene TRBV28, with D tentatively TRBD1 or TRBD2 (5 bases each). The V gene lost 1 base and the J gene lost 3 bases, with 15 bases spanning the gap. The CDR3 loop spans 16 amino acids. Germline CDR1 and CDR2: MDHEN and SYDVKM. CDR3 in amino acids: CASSLSIKMGEETQYF. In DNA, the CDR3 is TGTGCCAGCAGTTTATCAATCAAAATGGGGGAAGAGACCCAGTACTTC. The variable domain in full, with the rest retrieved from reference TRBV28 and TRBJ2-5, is DVKVTQSSRYLVKRTGEKVFLECVQDMDHENMFWYRQDPGLGLRLIYFSYDVKMKEKGDIPEGYSVSREKKERFSLILESASTNQTSMYLCASSLSIKMGEETQYFGPGTRLLVL.

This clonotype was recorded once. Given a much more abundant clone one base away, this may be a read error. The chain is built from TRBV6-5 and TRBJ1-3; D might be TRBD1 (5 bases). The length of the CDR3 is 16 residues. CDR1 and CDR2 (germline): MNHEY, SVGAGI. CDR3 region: CASSEDSIGIWNIIYF. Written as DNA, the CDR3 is TGTGCCAGCAGCGAAGACAGCATCGGCATTTGGAACATCATATATTTT.

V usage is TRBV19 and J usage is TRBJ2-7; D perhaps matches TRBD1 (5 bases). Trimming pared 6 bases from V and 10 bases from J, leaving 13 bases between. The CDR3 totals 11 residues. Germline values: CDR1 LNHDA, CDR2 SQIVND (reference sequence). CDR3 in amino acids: CASSPGQGQYF. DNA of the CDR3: TGTGCCAGTAGCCCCGGGCAGGGACAGTACTTC.

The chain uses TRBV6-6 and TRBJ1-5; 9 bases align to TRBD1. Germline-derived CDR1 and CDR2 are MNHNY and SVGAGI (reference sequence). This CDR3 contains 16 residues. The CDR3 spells CASGLQGAWSNQPQHF. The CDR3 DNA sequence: TGTGCAAGCGGCCTACAGGGGGCATGGAGCAATCAGCCCCAGCATTTT.

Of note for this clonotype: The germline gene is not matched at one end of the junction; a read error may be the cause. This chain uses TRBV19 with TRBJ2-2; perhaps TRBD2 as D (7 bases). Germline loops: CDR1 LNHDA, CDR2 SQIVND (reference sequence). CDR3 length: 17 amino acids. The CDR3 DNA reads TGTGCCAGTACCCGGGGGGCAGGGAATGATGGCACCGGGGAACTGTTTTTT. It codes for CASTRGAGNDGTGELFF.

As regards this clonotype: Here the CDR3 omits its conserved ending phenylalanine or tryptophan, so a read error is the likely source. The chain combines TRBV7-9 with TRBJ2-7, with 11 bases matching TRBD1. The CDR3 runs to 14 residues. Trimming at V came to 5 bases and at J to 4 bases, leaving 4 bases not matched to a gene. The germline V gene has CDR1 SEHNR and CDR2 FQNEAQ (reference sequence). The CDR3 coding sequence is TGTGCCAGCAGCAAGGGACAGGGGGGATACGAGCAGTACATC. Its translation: CASSKGQGGYEQYI.

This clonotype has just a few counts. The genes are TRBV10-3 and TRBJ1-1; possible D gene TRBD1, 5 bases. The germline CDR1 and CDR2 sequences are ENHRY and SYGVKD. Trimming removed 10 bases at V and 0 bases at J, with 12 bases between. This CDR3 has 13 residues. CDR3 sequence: CATRLTVNTEAFF. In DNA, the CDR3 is TGTGCCACTAGATTGACAGTGAACACTGAAGCTTTCTTT.

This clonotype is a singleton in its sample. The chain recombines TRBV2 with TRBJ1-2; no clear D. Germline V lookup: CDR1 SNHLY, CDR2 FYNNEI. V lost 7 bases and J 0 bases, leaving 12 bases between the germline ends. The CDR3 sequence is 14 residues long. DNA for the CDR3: TGTGCCAGCAAGGTATCAACAGCTAACTATGGCTACACCTTC. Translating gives CASKVSTANYGYTF. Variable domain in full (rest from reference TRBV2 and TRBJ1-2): EPEVTQTPSHQVTQMGQEVILRCVPISNHLYFYWYRQILGQKVEFLVSFYNNEISEKSEIFDDQFSVERPDGSNFTLKIRSTKLEDSAMYFCASKVSTANYGYTFGSGTRLTVV.

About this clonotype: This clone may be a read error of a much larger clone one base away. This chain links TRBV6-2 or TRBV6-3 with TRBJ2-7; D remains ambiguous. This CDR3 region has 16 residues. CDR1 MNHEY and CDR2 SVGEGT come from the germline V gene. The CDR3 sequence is CASSANPRQGTYGQYF. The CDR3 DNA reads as TGTGCCAGCAGCGCAAACCCACGACAAGGCACCTACGGGCAGTACTTC.

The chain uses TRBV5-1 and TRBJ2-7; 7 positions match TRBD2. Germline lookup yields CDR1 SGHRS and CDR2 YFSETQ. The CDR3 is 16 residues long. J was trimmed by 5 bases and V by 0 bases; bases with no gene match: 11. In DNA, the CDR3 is TGCGCCAGCAGCTTGGGTTGGCGGGAGAGACAGAACGAGCAGTACTTC. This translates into CASSLGWRERQNEQYF. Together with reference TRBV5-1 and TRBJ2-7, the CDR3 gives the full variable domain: KAGVTQTPRYLIKTRGQQVTLSCSPISGHRSVSWYQQTPGQGLQFLFEYFSETQRNKGNFPGRFSGRQFSNSRSEMNVSTLELGDSALYLCASSLGWRERQNEQYFGPGTRLTVT.

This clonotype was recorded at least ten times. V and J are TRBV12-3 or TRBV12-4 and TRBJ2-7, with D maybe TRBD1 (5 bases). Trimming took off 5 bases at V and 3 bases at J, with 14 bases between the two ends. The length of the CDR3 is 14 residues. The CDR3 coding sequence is TGTGCCAGCAGTCCGGACGCGACAGTCTACGAGCAGTACTTC. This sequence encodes CASSPDATVYEQYF.

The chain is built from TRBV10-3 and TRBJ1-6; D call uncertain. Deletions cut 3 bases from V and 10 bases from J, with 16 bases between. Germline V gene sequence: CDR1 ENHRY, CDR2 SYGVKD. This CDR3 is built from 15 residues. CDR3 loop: CAISDPDGLGSPLHF. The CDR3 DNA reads TGTGCCATCAGTGACCCGGACGGTCTGGGGTCACCCCTCCACTTT.

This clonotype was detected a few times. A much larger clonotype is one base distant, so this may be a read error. In DNA, the CDR3 is TGTGCCAGCAGGGACAGTGATGAAGCTTTCTTT. Its protein product is CASRDSDEAFF. This chain uses TRBV6-2 or TRBV6-3 with TRBJ1-1; TRBD1 might be the D (6 bases). The CDR3 extends over 11 amino acids. Germline V gene sequence: CDR1 MNHEY, CDR2 SVGEGT. V dropped 6 bases and J dropped 7 bases, with 9 bases sitting between them.

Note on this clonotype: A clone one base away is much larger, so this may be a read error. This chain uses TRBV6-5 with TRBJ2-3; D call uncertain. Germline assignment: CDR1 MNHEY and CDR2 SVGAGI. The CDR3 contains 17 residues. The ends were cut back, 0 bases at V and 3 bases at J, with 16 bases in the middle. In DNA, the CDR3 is TGTGCCAGCAGTTACTCGCTATCCACCGACCTAACAGATACGCAGTATTTT. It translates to CASSYSLSTDLTDTQYF.

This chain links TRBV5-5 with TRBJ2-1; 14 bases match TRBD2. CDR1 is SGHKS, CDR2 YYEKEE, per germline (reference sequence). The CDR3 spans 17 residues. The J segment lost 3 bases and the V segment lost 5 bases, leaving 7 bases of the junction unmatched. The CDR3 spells CASRRWTSGRFYNEQFF. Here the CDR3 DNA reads TGTGCCAGCAGGCGCTGGACTAGCGGGAGGTTCTACAATGAGCAGTTCTTC.

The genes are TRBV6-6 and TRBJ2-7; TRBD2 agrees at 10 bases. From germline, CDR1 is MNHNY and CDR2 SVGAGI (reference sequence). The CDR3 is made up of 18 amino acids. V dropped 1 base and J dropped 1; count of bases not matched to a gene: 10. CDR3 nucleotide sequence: TGTGCCAGCAGTTACTGGGGACTAGCGTGGGTCGCGTCCTACGAGCAGTACTTC. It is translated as CASSYWGLAWVASYEQYF.

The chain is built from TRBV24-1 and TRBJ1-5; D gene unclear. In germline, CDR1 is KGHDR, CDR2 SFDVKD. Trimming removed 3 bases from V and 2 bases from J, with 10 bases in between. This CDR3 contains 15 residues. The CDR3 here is CATSDTDTRNQPQHF. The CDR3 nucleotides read TGTGCCACCAGTGATACCGACACCCGCAATCAGCCCCAGCATTTT.